The T cell receptor beta chain under discussion was sequenced for a study of memory CD4+ T cells and cytomegalovirus serostatus. Whole-study context: Donors were healthy Belgian adults, 9 CMV seropositive and 20 to 30 seronegative.

Study observations and caveats: Of 150 to 200 reported CMV TCRbeta sequences, around 62 were found in memory CD4+ repertoires.

Single viable CD3+CD4+CD8-CD45RO+ cells were sorted as the memory CD4+ T cells. Serum IgG to CMV pp150, pp28, p38 and p52 defined serostatus. Profiled with immunoSEQ multiplex PCR; TCRdb holds only in-frame clones, not every one. This table has tens of thousands of clones, approximately 74% appearing once. This clone is medium-sized. Its antigen is still unknown. The source of this sequence is an adult in good health and CMV-seropositive. Sequencing was done on a sample of memory CD4+ T cells from blood.

The CDR3 DNA reads TGTGCCAGTAGTAATCCCAGGGACGGAGGGGACGAGCAGTACTTC. It yields the protein CASSNPRDGGDEQYF. This chain joins TRBV19 and TRBJ2-7, with D possibly matching TRBD2 (6 bases). V shed 4 bases and J shed 5 bases, with 18 bases lying between them. CDR1 is LNHDA and CDR2 is SQIVND in the germline V gene (reference sequence). The CDR3 runs 15 residues.